The T cell receptor beta chain described here comes from a study of blood T cell repertoires in COVID-19. Across the whole study: From the United States, Italy and Spain came samples of acute and convalescent COVID-19. Nucleic acid was either cDNA or gDNA, and it came from T cells, B-cell-depleted T cells, or PBMCs.

Methods used by the authors: Amplification from reference gene primers served as the basis for estimated nucleated cell counts. Method: immunoSEQ multiplex PCR; TCRdb's copy keeps in-frame clones and lacks some. Clone size and the V and J calls come from that table; the DNA yielded D and trimming. Among about 380,000 clones listed, almost 90% were seen once. Germline-derived CDR1 and CDR2 are SQVTM and ANQGSEA. CDR3 length equals 14 residues. Of note for this clone: Germline is not matched at one junction end, which may reflect a read error.

The material sequenced was peripheral blood. The chain has TRBV29-1 and TRBJ2-6; a possible D gene is TRBD2 (6 bases). The TCR comes from a man younger than 35 with active or convalescent COVID-19. CDR3 bases: TGCAGCGTTGAAGATACAGGAGGGGCCAACGTGCTGACTTTC. As protein: CSVEDTGGANVLTF. Full variable domain (outside the CDR3, taken from reference TRBV29-1 and TRBJ2-6): SAVISQKPSRDICQRGTSLTIQCQVDSQVTMMFWYRQQPGQSLTLIATANQGSEATYESGFVIDKFPISRPNLTFSTLTVSNMSPEDSSIYLCSVEDTGGANVLTFGAGSRLTVL.